The 21 T cell receptor beta chains below were found in one sample sequenced in a study of OX40 agonist ivuxolimab in advanced cancers. Profiled with immunoSEQ multiplex PCR; TCRdb holds only in-frame clones, not every one. The table records tens of thousands of clones, roughly 80% of them present only once. This material consisted of CD4+ or CD8+ T cells sorted from blood, taken in a trial of the OX40 agonist ivuxolimab. The source of these receptors is an adult with an advanced solid tumor such as melanoma, head and neck, liver or kidney cancer.

The chain couples TRBV2 to TRBJ2-7; TRBD1 agrees at 10 bases. The germline gives CDR1 SNHLY, CDR2 FYNNEI. The CDR3 length is 16 residues. V shed 2 bases, J shed 5 bases, and the junction held 9 bases outside the gene matches. As DNA, the CDR3 is TGTGCCAGCAGTGAAATGGGGACAGGGGCAGGTCACGAGCAGTACTTC. The encoded protein is CASSEMGTGAGHEQYF.

The chain recombines TRBV6-6 with TRBJ1-2; 7 bases line up with TRBD1. V dropped 2 bases and J dropped 4; count of bases not matched to a gene: 4. The germline gives CDR1 MNHNY, CDR2 SVGAGI (reference sequence). The CDR3 is 14 amino acids. CDR3 nucleotide sequence: TGTGCCAGCAGTTACCAGACAGGGCTCTATGGCTACACCTTC. Its translation: CASSYQTGLYGYTF.

The chain carries TRBV6-1 and TRBJ2-2, with 8 bases lining up with TRBD1. The CDR3 runs to 13 residues. Germline-derived CDR1 and CDR2 are MNHNS and SASEGT. V dropped 8 bases and J dropped 6; count of bases not matched to a gene: 5. The CDR3 DNA follows: TGTGCCAGCGGACAGGGTATGGCCGGGGAGCTGTTTTTT. It is translated as CASGQGMAGELFF.

V usage is TRBV27 and J usage is TRBJ2-4; the match to TRBD2 covers 7 bases. The germline V gene has CDR1 MNHEY and CDR2 SMNVEV (reference sequence). There are 15 residues in the CDR3. V dropped 5 bases and J dropped 8; count of bases not matched to a gene: 12. CDR3 region: CASSLTAGESDIQYF. CDR3 DNA sequence: TGTGCCAGCAGTCTGACTGCGGGGGAATCGGACATTCAGTACTTC.

The chain combines TRBV14 with TRBJ2-2, with 8 positions matching TRBD1. The CDR3 consists of 15 residues. Germline lookup yields CDR1 SGHDN and CDR2 FVKESK. After removal of 4 bases from V and 7 bases from J, the junction contained 8 bases not matched to a gene. CDR3 in amino acids: CASSPRTGWIGELFF. CDR3 sequence (DNA): TGTGCCAGCAGCCCTCGGACAGGGTGGATCGGGGAGCTGTTTTTT.

The chain carries TRBV6-1 and TRBJ1-2; 7 bases align to TRBD1. CDR3 size: 14 residues. Germline V gives CDR1 MNHNS, CDR2 SASEGT. V trimming: 3 bases; J trimming: 6 bases; junction bases outside the gene matches: 7. The CDR3: CASSEQQGRHGYTF. The CDR3 bases are TGTGCCAGCAGTGAGCAACAGGGGCGTCATGGCTACACCTTC.

This sequence joins TRBV5-1 and TRBJ1-1; 10 nucleotides align to TRBD1. CDR3 size: 14 residues. The ends lost 3 bases at V and 6 bases at J; junction bases unmatched: 5. CDR1 and CDR2 (germline): SGHRS, YFSETQ. The CDR3 loop is CASSWDRGRAEAFF. CDR3 coding DNA: TGCGCCAGCAGCTGGGACAGGGGAAGGGCTGAAGCTTTCTTT. Full variable domain (outside the CDR3, taken from reference TRBV5-1 and TRBJ1-1): KAGVTQTPRYLIKTRGQQVTLSCSPISGHRSVSWYQQTPGQGLQFLFEYFSETQRNKGNFPGRFSGRQFSNSRSEMNVSTLELGDSALYLCASSWDRGRAEAFFGQGTRLTVV.

This chain joins TRBV28 and TRBJ2-7; 10 bases match TRBD1. The germline V gene encodes CDR1 MDHEN and CDR2 SYDVKM. CDR3 length: 15 amino acids. Trimming cost V 5 bases and J 5 bases; bases outside gene matches: 9. CDR3 loop: CASSTGGQGFDEQYF. The CDR3 nucleotides are TGTGCCAGCAGTACAGGGGGACAGGGGTTCGACGAGCAGTACTTC. Looking up the rest from reference TRBV28 and TRBJ2-7 gives the full variable domain: DVKVTQSSRYLVKRTGEKVFLECVQDMDHENMFWYRQDPGLGLRLIYFSYDVKMKEKGDIPEGYSVSREKKERFSLILESASTNQTSMYLCASSTGGQGFDEQYFGPGTRLTVT.

This chain joins TRBV2 and TRBJ1-5; TRBD1 matches at 8 bases. Germline V lookup: CDR1 SNHLY, CDR2 FYNNEI. Trimming at V came to 2 bases and at J to 6 bases, leaving 6 bases not matched to a gene. The length of the CDR3 is 15 residues. The CDR3 reads CASSEMSGGSQPQHF. As DNA, the CDR3 is TGTGCCAGCAGTGAAATGTCAGGGGGCAGTCAGCCCCAGCATTTT.

The chain is built from TRBV5-5 and TRBJ1-1, with D maybe TRBD1 (5 bases). The CDR3 is made up of 15 amino acids. Germline loops: CDR1 SGHKS, CDR2 YYEKEE (reference sequence). Trimming pared 3 bases from V and 3 bases from J, leaving 15 bases between. CDR3 DNA: TGTGCCAGCAGCTCCCCAGGGTCCGGGGACACTGAAGCTTTCTTT. Its protein product is CASSSPGSGDTEAFF.

The chain has TRBV7-9 and TRBJ2-2; the D is unclear. Germline V gives CDR1 SEHNR, CDR2 FQNEAQ (reference sequence). Trimming stripped 9 bases from V and 4 bases from J, with 9 bases between. CDR3 size: 12 residues. The CDR3 is CARPTGTGELFF. The CDR3 DNA sequence: TGTGCCAGACCGACGGGCACCGGGGAGCTGTTTTTT.

V is TRBV7-3 and J is TRBJ2-2, with D possibly matching TRBD2 (6 bases). The CDR3 length is 15 residues. Trimming stripped 7 bases from V and 1 base from J, with 13 bases between. Germline CDR1 and CDR2: SGHTA and FQGTGA. The CDR3 spells CASTPGLGNTGELFF. In nucleotides, the CDR3 is TGTGCCAGCACCCCGGGACTCGGGAACACCGGGGAGCTGTTTTTT.

V usage is TRBV10-3 and J usage is TRBJ1-2, with a possible D match to TRBD1 (5 bases). The germline gives CDR1 ENHRY, CDR2 SYGVKD. The CDR3 is 13 residues long. V was clipped by 6 bases and J by 4 bases, with 12 bases between them. The CDR3 spells CAISRDGGYGYTF. The CDR3 DNA is TGTGCCATCAGCCGGGACGGAGGCTATGGCTACACCTTC.

This chain connects TRBV10-3 to TRBJ2-3, with 9 bases fitting TRBD2. This CDR3 has 15 residues. CDR1 is ENHRY, CDR2 SYGVKD, per germline. After removal of 6 bases from V and 6 bases from J, the junction contained 10 bases not matched to a gene. The CDR3 DNA follows: TGTGCCATCAGGGGTGGCGGGGGGGCCCCCGATACGCAGTATTTT. It is translated as CAIRGGGGAPDTQYF.

CDR3 sequence reads: CASSEFPTGIGSPLHF. The CDR3 coding sequence is TGTGCCAGCAGTGAATTTCCTACAGGGATAGGTTCACCCCTCCACTTT. The chain employs TRBV6-1 and TRBJ1-6, with D possibly being TRBD1 (6 bases). V dropped 2 bases and J dropped 9 bases, with 17 bases sitting between them. This CDR3 region has 16 residues. In germline, CDR1 is MNHNS, CDR2 SASEGT.

The genes are TRBV9 and TRBJ2-1; D possibly matches TRBD1 or TRBD2 (5 bases each). CDR1 and CDR2 from the germline V gene are SGDLS and YYNGEE. This CDR3 is 16 amino acids long. Trimming removed 0 bases from V and 8 bases from J, with 18 bases in between. The CDR3 spells CASSVGESRAGDEQFF. CDR3 DNA: TGTGCCAGCAGCGTAGGTGAGAGCAGGGCCGGGGATGAGCAGTTCTTC.

The chain employs TRBV29-1 and TRBJ2-7; D is unresolved. Between the trimmed V and J ends, which lost 6 bases and 0 bases, there was a span of 6 bases. This CDR3 is built from 11 residues. Per the germline V gene, CDR1 is SQVTM and CDR2 is ANQGSEA. The CDR3 region is CSVRVSYEQYF. CDR3 DNA sequence: TGCAGCGTCAGAGTCTCCTACGAGCAGTACTTC.

The J gene is TRBJ2-3, the V gene TRBV5-6, with 12 bases lining up with TRBD2. Germline values: CDR1 SGHDT, CDR2 YYEEEE. Trimming cost V 0 bases and J 4 bases; bases outside gene matches: 3. The CDR3 runs 16 residues. In DNA, the CDR3 is TGTGCCAGCAGCTTGGCGCTAGCGGGGGGGTCAGATACGCAGTATTTT. It codes for CASSLALAGGSDTQYF. The complete variable domain, with remaining parts taken from reference TRBV5-6 and TRBJ2-3, reads DAGVTQSPTHLIKTRGQQVTLRCSPKSGHDTVSWYQQALGQGPQFIFQYYEEEERQRGNFPDRFSGHQFPNYSSELNVNALLLGDSALYLCASSLALAGGSDTQYFGPGTRLTVL.

The rearrangement joins TRBV19 to TRBJ1-3; possible D gene TRBD1, 6 bases. The CDR3 is 14 amino acids. Germline V lookup: CDR1 LNHDA, CDR2 SQIVND (reference sequence). Trimming pared 7 bases from V and 1 base from J, leaving 11 bases between. CDR3 in DNA: TGTGCCAGTACCGGAGACAGGTCTGGAAACACCATATATTTT. As protein: CASTGDRSGNTIYF.

The chain carries TRBV18 and TRBJ2-6; TRBD2 might be the D (5 bases). Trimming took off 8 bases at V and 4 bases at J, with 15 bases between the two ends. This CDR3 has 15 amino acids. Germline V gives CDR1 KGHSH, CDR2 LQKENI. In DNA, the CDR3 is TGTGCCAGCAATCGGCGGGTCTCAGGGGCCAACGTCCTGACTTTC. Protein product: CASNRRVSGANVLTF.

The genes are TRBV28 and TRBJ2-7; 9 nucleotides align to TRBD1. Germline V lookup: CDR1 MDHEN, CDR2 SYDVKM. V trimming: 1 base; J trimming: 7 bases; junction bases outside the gene matches: 8. The CDR3 is made up of 15 amino acids. In DNA form, the CDR3 reads TGTGCCAGCAGTTTATTGGGTGGACAGGGGCGAGAGCAGTACTTC. Amino acid sequence: CASSLLGGQGREQYF.